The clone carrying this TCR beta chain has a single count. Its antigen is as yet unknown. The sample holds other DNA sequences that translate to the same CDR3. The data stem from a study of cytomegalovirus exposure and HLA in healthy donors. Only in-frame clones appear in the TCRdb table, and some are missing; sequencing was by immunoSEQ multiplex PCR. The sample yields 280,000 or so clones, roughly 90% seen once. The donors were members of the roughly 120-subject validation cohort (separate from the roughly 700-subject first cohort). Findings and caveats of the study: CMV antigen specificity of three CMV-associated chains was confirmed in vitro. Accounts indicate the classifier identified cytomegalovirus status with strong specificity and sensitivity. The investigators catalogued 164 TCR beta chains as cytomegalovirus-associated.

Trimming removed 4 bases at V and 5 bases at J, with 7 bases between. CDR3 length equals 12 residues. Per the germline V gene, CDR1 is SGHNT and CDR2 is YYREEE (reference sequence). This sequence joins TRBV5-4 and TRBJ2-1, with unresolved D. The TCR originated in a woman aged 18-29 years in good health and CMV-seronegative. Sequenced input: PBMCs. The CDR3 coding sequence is TGTGCCAGCAGCCTCCTTAACAATGAGCAGTTCTTC. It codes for CASSLLNNEQFF.